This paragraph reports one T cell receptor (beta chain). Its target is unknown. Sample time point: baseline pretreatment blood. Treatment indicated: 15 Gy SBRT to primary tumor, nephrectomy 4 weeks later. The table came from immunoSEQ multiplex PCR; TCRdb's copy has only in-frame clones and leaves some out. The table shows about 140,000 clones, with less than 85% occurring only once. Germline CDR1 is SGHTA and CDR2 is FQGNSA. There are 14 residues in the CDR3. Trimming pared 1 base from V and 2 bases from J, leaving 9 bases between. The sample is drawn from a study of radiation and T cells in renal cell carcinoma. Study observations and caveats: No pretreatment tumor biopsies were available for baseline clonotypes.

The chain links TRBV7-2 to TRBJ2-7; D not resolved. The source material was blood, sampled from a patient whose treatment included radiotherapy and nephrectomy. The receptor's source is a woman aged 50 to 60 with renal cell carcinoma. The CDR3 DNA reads TGTGCCAGCAGCTTAGTGTCTACAACCTACGAGCAGTACTTC. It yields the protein CASSLVSTTYEQYF.